This T cell receptor (beta chain) derives from a study of vaccination and CD4 T cells after COVID-19. The treatment denotes: approximately nine-day PBMC culture with coronavirus spike peptide pools or control peptides (ViraFEST assay). Positive PCR dates spanned March to December 2020, predating US Alpha, Beta and Delta variants. As regards this clonotype: Antigen unknown.

This CDR3 region has 15 residues. Per the germline V gene, CDR1 is SGHRS and CDR2 is YFSETQ. V was clipped by 6 bases and J by 5 bases; unmatched bases: 12. Cultured CD4+ T-cell DNA underwent Oncomine TCR Beta short-read sequencing. TCRdb reprocessed the PCR reads via MiXCR and lists one record per CDR3 protein. This sample has more than 14,000 distinct CDR3 sequences, with approximately 51% found just once. V usage is TRBV5-1 and J usage is TRBJ2-5, with TRBD2 matching over 8 bases. The source was cultured CD4+ T cells from blood, collected after SARS-CoV-2 vaccination. The sequence was collected from a human donor with COVID-19. This CDR3 reads CASNESGGPGETQYF. CDR3 DNA sequence: TGCGCCAGCAACGAAAGCGGGGGACCGGGGGAGACCCAGTACTTC.